This TCR beta chain appears in the sequencing data of a study of blood T cell repertoires in COVID-19. This clone occurred once. The CDR3 is made up of 13 amino acids. V lost 2 bases and J 5 bases, leaving 10 bases between the germline ends. CDR1 is KGHSH and CDR2 is LQKENI in the germline V gene. Profiling relied on immunoSEQ multiplex PCR, and the TCRdb table lists in-frame clones only, not all of them. The sample holds a few hundred thousand clones, roughly 84% seen once. V gene TRBV18 combines with J gene TRBJ2-7; D remains unclear. Source material: PBMCs or T cells enriched from blood (not recorded which). This TCR came from a woman aged 25 to 39 who had recovered from COVID-19. The CDR3 coding sequence is TGTGCCAGCTCACCAGAACAGCTCCACGAGCAGTACTTC. Residues: CASSPEQLHEQYF.